The 22 T cell receptor beta chains below were found in one sample sequenced in a study of blood T cell repertoires in COVID-19. Profiled with immunoSEQ multiplex PCR; TCRdb holds only in-frame clones, not every one. This sample has 150,000 to 200,000 clones, with approximately 87% found just once. The sample comprised peripheral blood. The receptors come from a man in his 70s with active or convalescent COVID-19.

As for this clone: This same CDR3 is encoded by further DNA sequences in the sample. This chain connects TRBV18 to TRBJ1-2, with 8 bases lining up with TRBD1. The V gene end was trimmed by 3 bases and the J gene end by 3 bases; junction bases not matched to a gene: 3. The CDR3 contains 14 residues. CDR1 and CDR2 (germline): KGHSH, LQKENI. CDR3 in DNA: TGTGCCAGCTCACCCGACAGGGGCGACTATGGCTACACCTTC. Amino acids: CASSPDRGDYGYTF.

By frequency in the sample, this clone is medium-sized. The chain combines TRBV6-4 with TRBJ2-1, with 10 bases fitting TRBD2. Germline values: CDR1 MRHNA, CDR2 SNTAGT. J gave up 6 bases and V 2 bases, and 4 bases lay outside the gene matches. The CDR3 extends over 15 amino acids. The CDR3 loop is CASSDGAGGFNEQFF. DNA for the CDR3: TGTGCCAGCAGTGACGGAGCGGGGGGGTTCAATGAGCAGTTCTTC.

DNA of the CDR3: TGTGCCTGGAGGAGGACTCGGGGAACTGAAGCTTTCTTT. This translates into CAWRRTRGTEAFF. J is TRBJ1-1 and V is TRBV30; D gene ambiguous. This CDR3 spans 13 amino acids. Germline lookup yields CDR1 GTSNPN and CDR2 SVGIG (reference sequence). V lost 3 bases and J 5 bases, leaving 13 bases between the germline ends.

The chain couples TRBV18 to TRBJ2-5; 7 bases are shared with TRBD1. V shed 1 base, J shed 2 bases, and the junction held 4 bases outside the gene matches. Looked up from germline, CDR1 is KGHSH and CDR2 is LQKENI. This CDR3 region has 15 residues. The CDR3 protein is CASSPQTGFQETQYF. The CDR3 DNA follows: TGTGCCAGCTCACCACAGACAGGGTTTCAAGAGACCCAGTACTTC.

The J gene is TRBJ1-6, the V gene TRBV27; D uncertain. Germline V lookup: CDR1 MNHEY, CDR2 SMNVEV (reference sequence). Trimming left V 5 bases short and J 10 bases short, with 9 bases between. The CDR3 consists of 12 residues. The CDR3 protein is CASSPRGSPLHF. The CDR3 nucleotides read TGTGCCAGCAGTCCCAGAGGCTCACCCCTCCACTTT.

This sequence joins TRBV3-1 (or the pseudogene TRBV3-2) and TRBJ2-7; TRBD1 matches 8 bases. The germline V gene encodes CDR1 LGHDT and CDR2 YNNKEL (reference sequence). The CDR3 extends over 14 amino acids. Trimming removed 6 bases from V and 7 bases from J; junction bases left unmatched: 11. CDR3 coding DNA: TGTGCCAGCAGACGGGGCCAGGGGGCGGGTGAGCAGTACTTC. Translating it yields CASRRGQGAGEQYF.

For this clone: Other DNA sequences in the sample encode the same CDR3. The gene calls are TRBV24-1 and TRBJ2-3; 9 bases match TRBD1. V gave up 3 bases and J gave up 1 base; unmatched junction bases: 1. The V gene's germline CDR1 is KGHDR and CDR2 SFDVKD. This CDR3 contains 15 residues. CDR3 sequence: CATSDRTGGTDTQYF. The CDR3 DNA sequence: TGTGCCACCAGTGATAGGACAGGGGGCACAGATACGCAGTATTTT.

The genes are TRBV13 and TRBJ1-1; D is undetermined. CDR3 length equals 17 residues. V dropped 5 bases and J dropped 5 bases, with 24 bases sitting between them. Germline V gene sequence: CDR1 PRHDT, CDR2 FYEKMQ (reference sequence). This chain's CDR3 is CASSPTRRAGKYTEAFF. The CDR3 nucleotides are TGTGCCAGCAGCCCCACCCGTAGGGCGGGGAAGTATACTGAAGCTTTCTTT.

This chain uses TRBV28 with TRBJ2-6; D remains unclear. Per germline, CDR1 MDHEN and CDR2 SYDVKM. The V and J ends lost 3 bases and 0 bases respectively, with 9 bases between them. The CDR3 runs 16 residues. CDR3 nucleotide sequence: TGTGCCAGCAGTTTTTCAGGTTACTCTGGGGCCAACGTCCTGACTTTC. Translated: CASSFSGYSGANVLTF.

The CDR3 region is CASSLGGGRETQYF. Here the CDR3 DNA reads TGCGCCAGCAGCCTTGGAGGAGGGCGAGAGACCCAGTACTTC. V and J are TRBV5-1 and TRBJ2-5, with D maybe TRBD2 (6 bases). V was trimmed by 4 bases and J by 4 bases, leaving 14 bases between them. Germline CDR1 and CDR2: SGHRS and YFSETQ. This CDR3 region has 14 residues.

The chain carries TRBV7-2 and TRBJ1-5; TRBD1 matches 9 bases. The junction had 6 bases not matched to a gene; V was cut back by 5 bases and J by 4 bases. Per germline, CDR1 SGHTA and CDR2 FQGNSA. The CDR3 extends over 15 amino acids. As DNA, the CDR3 is TGTGCCAGCAGCCCTTCCGGGACAGGGAATCAGCCCCAGCATTTT. It specifies CASSPSGTGNQPQHF.

This clone showed up just once. V and J are TRBV30 and TRBJ2-1, with 14 bases identical to TRBD2. V was clipped by 3 bases and J by 8 bases; unmatched bases: 6. This CDR3 has 15 residues. CDR1 and CDR2 from the germline V gene are GTSNPN and SVGIG (reference sequence). The chain's CDR3 is CAWRKKGLAGDEQFF. The CDR3 bases are TGTGCCTGGAGGAAAAAGGGACTAGCGGGAGATGAGCAGTTCTTC.

This chain links TRBV4-2 with TRBJ1-3; unclear D gene. V was shortened by 0 bases and J by 3 bases, with 3 bases between the two germline ends. The V gene's germline CDR1 is LGHNA and CDR2 YNFKEQ. The CDR3 extends over 13 amino acids. This CDR3 is CASSQDRGNTIYF. The CDR3 coding sequence is TGTGCCAGCAGCCAAGATCGTGGAAACACCATATATTTT.

The V call is TRBV28, the J call TRBJ2-5, with 7 nucleotides matching TRBD2. The germline CDR1 and CDR2 sequences are MDHEN and SYDVKM. The ends lost 6 bases at V and 4 bases at J; junction bases unmatched: 11. This CDR3 spans 15 amino acids. Here the CDR3 reads CASRAPGVAGETQYF. The CDR3 DNA reads TGTGCCAGCAGGGCCCCTGGGGTAGCGGGAGAGACCCAGTACTTC.

The CDR3 nucleotides are TGTGCCATCAGTGATTCCCCGGGACAGGGGGGAGGCTACACCTTC. Protein sequence: CAISDSPGQGGGYTF. The chain couples TRBV10-3 to TRBJ1-2; TRBD1 matches 11 bases. Germline loops: CDR1 ENHRY, CDR2 SYGVKD. This CDR3 contains 15 residues. J lost 8 bases, V lost 3 bases, and 8 bases had no gene match.

The chain recombines TRBV15 with TRBJ1-2; D is uncertain. Germline CDR1 and CDR2: LNHNV and YYDKDF (reference sequence). V was pared by 0 bases and J by 8 bases, with 7 bases between. The CDR3 covers 12 residues. This chain's CDR3 is CATSRDPVGYTF. CDR3 bases: TGTGCCACCAGCAGAGATCCCGTCGGCTACACCTTC. Together with reference TRBV15 and TRBJ1-2, the CDR3 gives the full variable domain: DAMVIQNPRYQVTQFGKPVTLSCSQTLNHNVMYWYQQKSSQAPKLLFHYYDKDFNNEADTPDNFQSRRPNTSFCFLDIRSPGLGDTAMYLCATSRDPVGYTFGSGTRLTVV.

This clone was detected only once. The V and J genes are TRBV5-1 and TRBJ1-1; 8 positions match TRBD1. The ends lost 6 bases at V and 1 base at J; junction bases unmatched: 8. This CDR3 is built from 15 residues. Germline V gene data show CDR1 as SGHRS and CDR2 as YFSETQ. The CDR3 spells CASTTDRVGNTEAFF. For the CDR3, the DNA is TGCGCCAGCACCACGGACAGGGTTGGGAACACTGAAGCTTTCTTT.

V and J are TRBV6-5 and TRBJ1-6; 7 nucleotides line up with TRBD1. V was pared by 0 bases and J by 2 bases, with 1 base of the junction left unmatched. Germline loops: CDR1 MNHEY, CDR2 SVGAGI. This CDR3 has 16 residues. CDR3 region: CASSYSQGAYNSPLHF. CDR3 nucleotides: TGTGCCAGCAGTTACTCCCAGGGGGCCTATAATTCACCCCTCCACTTT.

The chain recombines TRBV5-1 with TRBJ1-2, with D perhaps TRBD1 (6 bases). Trimming removed 4 bases at V and 6 bases at J, with 16 bases between. Germline lookup yields CDR1 SGHRS and CDR2 YFSETQ. The CDR3 is 14 amino acids. The CDR3 sequence is CASSQTGGANGYTF. The CDR3 DNA sequence: TGCGCCAGCAGCCAGACCGGGGGGGCGAATGGCTACACCTTC.

The J gene is TRBJ1-1, the V gene TRBV30; 9 nucleotides line up with TRBD1. Losses at the gene ends were 2 bases for V and 5 bases for J; bases not matched to a gene: 12. Germline assignment: CDR1 GTSNPN and CDR2 SVGIG (reference sequence). CDR3 size: 16 residues. The CDR3 sequence is CAWSTYGTGRVTEAFF. For the CDR3, the DNA is TGTGCCTGGAGTACGTATGGGACAGGGAGAGTGACTGAAGCTTTCTTT.

The rearrangement joins TRBV7-9 to TRBJ2-2, with TRBD1 matching over 9 bases. This CDR3 region has 16 residues. Germline trimming cut 8 bases from V and 5 bases from J; bases unmatched to any gene: 12. Germline V lookup: CDR1 SEHNR, CDR2 FQNEAQ (reference sequence). The chain's CDR3 is CASLPGQGLATGELFF. In DNA form, the CDR3 reads TGTGCCAGCCTCCCGGGACAGGGTTTAGCGACCGGGGAGCTGTTTTTT.

This clone was counted many times. The chain has TRBV4-1 and TRBJ1-1; D is undetermined. CDR3 length: 13 residues. Deletions cut 3 bases from V and 1 base from J, with 6 bases between. Germline CDR1 reads MGHRA; CDR2 reads YSYEKL. CDR3 amino acids: CASSHPRNTEAFF. The CDR3 DNA reads as TGCGCCAGCAGCCATCCTCGGAACACTGAAGCTTTCTTT.